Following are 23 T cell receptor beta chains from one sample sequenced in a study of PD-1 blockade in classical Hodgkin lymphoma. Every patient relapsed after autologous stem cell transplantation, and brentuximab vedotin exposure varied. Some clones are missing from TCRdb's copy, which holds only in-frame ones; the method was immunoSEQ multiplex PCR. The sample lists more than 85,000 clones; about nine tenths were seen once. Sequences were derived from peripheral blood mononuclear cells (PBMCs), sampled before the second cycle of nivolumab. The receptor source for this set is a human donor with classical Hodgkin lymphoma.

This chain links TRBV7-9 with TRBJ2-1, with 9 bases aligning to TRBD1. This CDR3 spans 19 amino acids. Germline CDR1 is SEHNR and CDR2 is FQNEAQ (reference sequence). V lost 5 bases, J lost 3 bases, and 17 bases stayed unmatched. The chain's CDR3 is CASSEQGARKRDGYNEQFF. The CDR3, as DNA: TGTGCCAGCAGCGAACAGGGGGCTAGGAAGCGGGACGGCTACAATGAGCAGTTCTTC.

CDR3 nucleotides: TGTGCCAGCAGTCGACTAGCGGGAGGCGCGAACGAGCAGTACTTC. Protein sequence: CASSRLAGGANEQYF. The rearrangement uses TRBV2 and TRBJ2-7; 13 bases match TRBD2. Germline V gene data show CDR1 as SNHLY and CDR2 as FYNNEI. The CDR3 extends over 15 amino acids. With V trimmed by 5 bases and J by 5 bases, 6 bases remained unmatched.

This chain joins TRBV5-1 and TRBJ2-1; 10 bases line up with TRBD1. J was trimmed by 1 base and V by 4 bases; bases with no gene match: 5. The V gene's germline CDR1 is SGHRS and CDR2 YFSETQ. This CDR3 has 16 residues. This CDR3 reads CASSPRTGGSYNEQFF. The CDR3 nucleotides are TGCGCCAGCAGCCCCCGGACAGGGGGGTCCTACAATGAGCAGTTCTTC.

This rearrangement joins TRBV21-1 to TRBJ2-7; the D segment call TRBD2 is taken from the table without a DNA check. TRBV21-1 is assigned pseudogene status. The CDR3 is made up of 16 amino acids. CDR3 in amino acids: CASSPRLARFFYEQYF. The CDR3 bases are TGTGCCAGCAGCCCCCGACTAGCGCGGTTTTTCTACGAGCAGTACTTC.

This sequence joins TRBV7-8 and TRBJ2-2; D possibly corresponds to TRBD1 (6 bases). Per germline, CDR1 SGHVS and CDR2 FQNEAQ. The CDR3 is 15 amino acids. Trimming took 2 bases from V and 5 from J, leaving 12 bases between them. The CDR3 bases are TGTGCCAGCAGCTTACAAGGGGGTTCTACCGGGGAGCTGTTTTTT. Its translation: CASSLQGGSTGELFF.

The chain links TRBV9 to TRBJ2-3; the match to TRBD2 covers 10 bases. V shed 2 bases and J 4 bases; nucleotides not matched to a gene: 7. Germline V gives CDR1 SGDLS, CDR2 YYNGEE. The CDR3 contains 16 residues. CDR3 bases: TGTGCCAGCAGCGTGGTCCCGGGACTAGCGTCAGATACGCAGTATTTT. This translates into CASSVVPGLASDTQYF. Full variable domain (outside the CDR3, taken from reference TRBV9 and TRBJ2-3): DSGVTQTPKHLITATGQRVTLRCSPRSGDLSVYWYQQSLDQGLQFLIQYYNGEERAKGNILERFSAQQFPDLHSELNLSSLELGDSALYFCASSVVPGLASDTQYFGPGTRLTVL.

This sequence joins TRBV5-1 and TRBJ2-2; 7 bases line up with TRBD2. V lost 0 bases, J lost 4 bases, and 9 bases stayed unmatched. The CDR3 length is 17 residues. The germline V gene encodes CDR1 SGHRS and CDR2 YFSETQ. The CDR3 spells CASSLAETSLSTGELFF. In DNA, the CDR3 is TGCGCCAGCAGCTTGGCCGAGACTAGCTTGAGCACCGGGGAGCTGTTTTTT.

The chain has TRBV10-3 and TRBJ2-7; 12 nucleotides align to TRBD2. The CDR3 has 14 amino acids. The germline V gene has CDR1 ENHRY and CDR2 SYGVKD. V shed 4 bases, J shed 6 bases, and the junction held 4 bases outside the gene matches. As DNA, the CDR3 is TGTGCCATCAGTGGACTAGCGGGAGCCGGCGAGCAGTACTTC. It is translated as CAISGLAGAGEQYF.

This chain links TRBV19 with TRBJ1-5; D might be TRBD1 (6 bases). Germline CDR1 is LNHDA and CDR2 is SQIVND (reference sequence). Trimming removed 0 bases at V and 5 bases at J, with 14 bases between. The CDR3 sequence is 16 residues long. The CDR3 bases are TGTGCCAGTAGTATAGATCGGGACATATGGTATCAGCCCCAGCATTTT. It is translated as CASSIDRDIWYQPQHF.

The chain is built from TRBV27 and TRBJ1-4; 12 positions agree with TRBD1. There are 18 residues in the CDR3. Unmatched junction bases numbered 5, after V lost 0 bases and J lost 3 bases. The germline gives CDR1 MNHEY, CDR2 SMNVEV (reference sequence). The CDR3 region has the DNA TGTGCCAGCAGTTTATCAGGGACAGGGGGCCGGGCTAATGAAAAACTGTTTTTT. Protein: CASSLSGTGGRANEKLFF.

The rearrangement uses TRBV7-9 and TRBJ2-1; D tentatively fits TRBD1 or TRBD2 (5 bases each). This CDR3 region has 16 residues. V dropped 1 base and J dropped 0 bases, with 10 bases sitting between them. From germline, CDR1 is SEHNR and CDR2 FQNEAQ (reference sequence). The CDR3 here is CASSLEGTLSYNEQFF. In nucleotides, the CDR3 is TGTGCCAGCAGCTTAGAAGGGACCCTCTCCTACAATGAGCAGTTCTTC. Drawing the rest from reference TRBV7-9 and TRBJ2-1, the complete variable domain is DTGVSQNPRHKITKRGQNVTFRCDPISEHNRLYWYRQTLGQGPEFLTYFQNEAQLEKSRLLSDRFSAERPKGSFSTLEIQRTEQGDSAMYLCASSLEGTLSYNEQFFGPGTRLTVL.

CDR3 DNA: TGTGCCAGCAGCTTAGCACGACATTACTATGGCTACACCTTC. It encodes CASSLARHYYGYTF. This chain joins TRBV11-2 and TRBJ1-2; D not resolved. The CDR3 is made up of 14 amino acids. Deletions cut 1 base from V and 3 bases from J, with 9 bases between. Germline V gene lookup returns CDR1 SGHAT and CDR2 FQNNGV. Based on the CDR3 plus reference TRBV11-2 and TRBJ1-2, the full variable domain is EAGVAQSPRYKIIEKRQSVAFWCNPISGHATLYWYQQILGQGPKLLIQFQNNGVVDDSQLPKDRFSAERLKGVDSTLKIQPAKLEDSAVYLCASSLARHYYGYTFGSGTRLTVV.

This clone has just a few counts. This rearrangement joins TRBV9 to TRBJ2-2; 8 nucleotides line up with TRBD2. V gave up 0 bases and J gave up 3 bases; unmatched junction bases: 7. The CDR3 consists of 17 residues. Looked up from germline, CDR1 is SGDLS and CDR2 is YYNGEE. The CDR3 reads CASSVERRGVDTGELFF. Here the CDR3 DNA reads TGTGCCAGCAGCGTAGAGAGGCGGGGGGTGGACACCGGGGAGCTGTTTTTT.

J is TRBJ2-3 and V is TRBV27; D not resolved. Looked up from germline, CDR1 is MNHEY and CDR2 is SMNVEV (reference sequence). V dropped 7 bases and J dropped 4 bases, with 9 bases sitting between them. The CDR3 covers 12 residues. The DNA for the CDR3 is TGTGCCAGCACTTCTACGGCAGATACGCAGTATTTT. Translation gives CASTSTADTQYF.

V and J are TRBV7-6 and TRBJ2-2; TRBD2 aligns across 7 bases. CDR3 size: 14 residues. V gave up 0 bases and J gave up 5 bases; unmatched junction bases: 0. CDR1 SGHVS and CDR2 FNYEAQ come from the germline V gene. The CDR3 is CASSLAGGTGELFF. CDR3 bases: TGTGCCAGCAGCTTAGCGGGGGGGACCGGGGAGCTGTTTTTT.

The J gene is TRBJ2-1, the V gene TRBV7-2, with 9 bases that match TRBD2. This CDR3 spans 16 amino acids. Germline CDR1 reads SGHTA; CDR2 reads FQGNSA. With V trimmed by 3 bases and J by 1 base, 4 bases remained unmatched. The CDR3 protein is CASSFQTSGSYNEQFF. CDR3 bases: TGTGCCAGCAGCTTCCAGACTAGCGGTTCCTACAATGAGCAGTTCTTC.

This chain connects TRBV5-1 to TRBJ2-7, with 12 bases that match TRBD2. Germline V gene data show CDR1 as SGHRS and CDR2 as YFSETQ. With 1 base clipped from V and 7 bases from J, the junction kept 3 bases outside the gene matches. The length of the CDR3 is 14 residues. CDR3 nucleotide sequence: TGCGCCAGCAGCTTGCCTAGCGGGAGGGGGGAGCAGTACTTC. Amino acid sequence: CASSLPSGRGEQYF.

The CDR3 is CASSLVRGYGYTF. The CDR3 nucleotides are TGTGCCAGCAGCCTGGTCCGGGGGTATGGCTACACCTTC. This chain joins TRBV7-2 and TRBJ1-2; D may be TRBD1 (5 bases). With 5 bases removed from V and 5 bases from J, the gap between germline ends came to 12 bases. Germline CDR1 is SGHTA and CDR2 is FQGNSA. The CDR3 contains 13 residues.

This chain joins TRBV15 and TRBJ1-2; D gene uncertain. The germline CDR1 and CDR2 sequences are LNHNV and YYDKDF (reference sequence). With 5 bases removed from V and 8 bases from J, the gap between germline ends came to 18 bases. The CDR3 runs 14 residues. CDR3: CATSLDKGPQGYTF. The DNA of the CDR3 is TGTGCCACCAGCTTAGACAAGGGTCCTCAAGGCTACACCTTC.

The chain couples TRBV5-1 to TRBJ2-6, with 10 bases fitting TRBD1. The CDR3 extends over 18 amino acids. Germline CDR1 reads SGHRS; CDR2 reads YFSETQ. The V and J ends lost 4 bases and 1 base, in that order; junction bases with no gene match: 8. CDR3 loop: CASSGRDRGFSGANVLTF. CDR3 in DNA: TGCGCCAGCAGCGGCCGGGACAGGGGATTTTCTGGGGCCAACGTCCTGACTTTC.

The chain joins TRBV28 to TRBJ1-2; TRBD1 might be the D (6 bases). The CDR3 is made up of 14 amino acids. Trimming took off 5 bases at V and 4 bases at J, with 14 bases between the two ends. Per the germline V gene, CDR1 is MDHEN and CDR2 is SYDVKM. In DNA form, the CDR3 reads TGTGCCAGCAGTGCCGTGACAGGAACCTATGGCTACACCTTC. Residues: CASSAVTGTYGYTF.

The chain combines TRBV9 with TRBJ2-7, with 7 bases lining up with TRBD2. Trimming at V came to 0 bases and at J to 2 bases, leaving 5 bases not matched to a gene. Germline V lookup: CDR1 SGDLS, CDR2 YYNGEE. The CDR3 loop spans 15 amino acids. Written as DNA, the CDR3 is TGTGCCAGCAGCGTAGCGACGGGAGGTGCCTACGAGCAGTACTTC. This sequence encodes CASSVATGGAYEQYF.

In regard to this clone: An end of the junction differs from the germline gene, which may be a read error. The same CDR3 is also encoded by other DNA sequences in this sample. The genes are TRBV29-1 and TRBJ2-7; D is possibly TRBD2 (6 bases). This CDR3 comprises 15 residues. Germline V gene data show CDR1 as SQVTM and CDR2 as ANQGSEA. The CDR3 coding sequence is TGTAGCGCTGTAGCCTCGAACGGGGGTTATTACGAGCAGTACTTC. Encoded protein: CSAVASNGGYYEQYF.